This T cell receptor beta chain was captured in a study of blood T cell repertoires in COVID-19 (dated by TCRdb to 2020 to 2021). Turning to the overall study: Samples covering the acute and convalescent phases of COVID-19 were provided by collaborators in the United States, Italy and Spain. The prospective study material was composed of cDNA or gDNA derived from T cells, B-cell-depleted T cells, or PBMCs. Where HLA class I and class II types were available, the types were taken from metadata supplied by the sample provider, not from assay-based typing. Deeply sampled blood TCRbeta repertoires from subjects exposed to, actively infected with, or recovered from COVID-19 were included in the dataset. The samples were drawn from the first 160 participants of the ongoing ImmuneRACE study and from more than 1,000 subjects provided by 6 global collaborators. The repertoires were released in a freely available public database intended as a resource for research on the immune response to SARS-CoV-2. The sample metadata nearly always contained a de-identified subject ID, COVID-19 status, age in years and sex. General conclusions and limits of the study: The amount of clinical and demographic metadata varied by source and participant and was provided uncurated.

For this chain, trimming is 7 bases at the V end and 5 bases at the J end, and the number of junction bases without a gene match is 8. CDR1 and CDR2 (SQVTM, ANQGSEA) derive from the germline V gene. The CDR3 numbers 14 residues from cysteine through phenylalanine. Just CDR3 DNA is preserved here, 42 bases in frame from base 1. Each collaborating institution followed its own protocols to collect whole blood in K2EDTA tubes. For TCRbeta analysis, collaborator samples were shipped as frozen whole blood, as isolated PBMCs, or as DNA extracted from either sample type. The immunoSEQ Assay, a bias-controlled multiplex PCR, was used to amplify TCRbeta CDR3 regions from genomic DNA. On the authors' methods: Within the assay, amplification of reference gene primers was used to estimate how many nucleated cells each sample contained. To quantify the absolute abundance of each unique TCRbeta CDR3 rearrangement, sequence reads were collapsed and filtered. For each sample, productive Simpson clonality was calculated as the square root of Simpson's diversity index over productive rearrangements. As stored in TCRdb, this immuneACCESS dataset retains in-frame rearrangements with V and J assigned. A fraction of the clones does not appear; measured against another copy, unresolved V genes explain less than half of the discrepancy, and the remainder lacks a known reason. V, J and clone size derive from that table, while D and trimming were established from the DNA sequence. The sample table lists 150,000 or so clones, roughly 81% of them with a count of one. The ten top clones hold about 8.4% of the sample.

Turning to this clone: The antigen it recognizes is unknown. No much larger clonotype is one base removed from it; base qualities were not supplied.

The chain links TRBV29-1 with TRBJ2-2; 9 bases in the middle match TRBD1. Sequencing was performed on peripheral blood. The TCR was taken from a woman in her forties or fifties with active or convalescent COVID-19. In nucleotide form, the sequence is TGCAGCGCCCTTCCTGGGACAGGGACCGGGGAGCTGTTTTTT. Its product reads: CSALPGTGTGELFF.